A selection of T cell receptor beta chains follows, all from one sample in a study of cytomegalovirus exposure and HLA in healthy donors. Clones were sequenced by immunoSEQ multiplex PCR, and TCRdb holds only the in-frame ones, with some missing. The table shows about 140,000 clones, with 68% occurring only once. The specimen sequenced was PBMCs. These receptor sequences come from a man aged 30-40 years in good health and CMV-seropositive. The CDR3 runs from the conserved cysteine through the conserved F or W. The D gene is left open where the match is weak. The listing skips clone size in some rows; elsewhere it reads once, few, many or a size class.

D gene,clone size,V gene,J gene,CDR3 DNA,CDR3 protein
TRBD1,few,TRBV4-2,TRBJ2-1,TGTGCCAGCAGCCACCCGGGGACAGATGGTGAGCAGTTCTTC,CASSHPGTDGEQFF
NA,NA,TRBV6-6,TRBJ1-4,TGTGCCAGCAATGCCGGCTCCCCTAAGGGGAAACTGTTTTTT,CASNAGSPKGKLFF
NA,NA,TRBV25-1,TRBJ2-7,TGTGCCAGCAGTTTTGTAGACGGGGGACTCTACGAGCAGTACTTC,CASSFVDGGLYEQYF
NA,NA,TRBV6-1,TRBJ2-7,TGTGCCAGCCGGGACTCCTACGAGCAGTACTTC,CASRDSYEQYF
NA,once,TRBV6-1,TRBJ1-5,TGTGCCAGCAGTGACGGACGGGACACATTTAGCAATCAGCCCCAGCATTTT,CASSDGRDTFSNQPQHF
TRBD1,NA,TRBV10-3,TRBJ1-1,TGTGCCATCAGCCAACAGGGGGACAGCACTGAAGCTTTCTTT,CAISQQGDSTEAFF
TRBD2,once,TRBV5-6,TRBJ2-7,TGTGCCAGCAGCTTCTGGCGGGAGGGCTACGAGCAGTACTTC,CASSFWREGYEQYF
NA,NA,TRBV18,TRBJ1-1,TGTGCCAGCTCACCATCGGCGGTGACCACTGAAGCTTTCTTT,CASSPSAVTTEAFF
NA,NA,TRBV6-1,TRBJ2-7,TGTGCCAGCAGTAAAATTACACAGTACGAGCAGTACTTC,CASSKITQYEQYF
TRBD1,few,TRBV5-5,TRBJ2-7,TGTGCCAGCAGCCCGGGACAGGGCTCCTACGAGCAGTACTTC,CASSPGQGSYEQYF
NA,NA,TRBV6-1,TRBJ2-7,TGTGCCAGCAGGGGACAATACGAGCAGTACTTC,CASRGQYEQYF
TRBD1,NA,TRBV7-6,TRBJ2-6,TGTGCCAGCAGCTTAGCCGGGACAGGGGTGTTTGGGGCCAACGTCCTGACTTTC,CASSLAGTGVFGANVLTF
TRBD1,NA,TRBV6-1,TRBJ2-5,TGTGCCAGCAATCTACGACAGGGTATGGAGACCCAGTACTTC,CASNLRQGMETQYF
NA,NA,TRBV9,TRBJ1-4,TGTGCCAGCTCGGTCCGGGGAACTAATGAAAAACTGTTTTTT,CASSVRGTNEKLFF
TRBD2,NA,TRBV30,TRBJ2-7,TGTGCCTGGAACCCCGGACTAGCGTTTTACGAGCAGTACTTC,CAWNPGLAFYEQYF
NA,NA,TRBV2,TRBJ1-3,TGTGCCATCGGGGATCCCTCTGGAAACACCATATATTTT,CAIGDPSGNTIYF
NA,NA,TRBV30,TRBJ1-1,TGTGCTTGGGGCGGCGTGAACACTGAAGCTTTCTTT,CAWGGVNTEAFF
TRBD1,NA,TRBV25-1,TRBJ2-1,TGTGCCAGCAGTGAACTACAGGGGTACGACTACAATGAGCAGTTCTTC,CASSELQGYDYNEQFF
TRBD2,NA,TRBV11-3,TRBJ2-7,TGTGCCAGCAGCGTAGGACTAGCGGGAGCCTACGAGCAGTACTTC,CASSVGLAGAYEQYF
TRBD2,few,TRBV28,TRBJ2-7,TGTGCCAGCAGTAGCGGGAGGGCCTACGAGCAGTACTTC,CASSSGRAYEQYF
NA,NA,TRBV29-1,TRBJ2-7,TGCAGCGCGGCCGTCGGGGTATCCTACGAGCAGTACTTC,CSAAVGVSYEQYF
TRBD1,NA,TRBV6-4,TRBJ1-1,TGTGCCAGCAGCAAGGACAGGATGAACACTGAAGCTTTCTTT,CASSKDRMNTEAFF
NA,NA,TRBV27,TRBJ2-2,TGTGCCAGCAGTCTCAGGTTCCTCCCCCCCGGGGAGCTGTTTTTT,CASSLRFLPPGELFF